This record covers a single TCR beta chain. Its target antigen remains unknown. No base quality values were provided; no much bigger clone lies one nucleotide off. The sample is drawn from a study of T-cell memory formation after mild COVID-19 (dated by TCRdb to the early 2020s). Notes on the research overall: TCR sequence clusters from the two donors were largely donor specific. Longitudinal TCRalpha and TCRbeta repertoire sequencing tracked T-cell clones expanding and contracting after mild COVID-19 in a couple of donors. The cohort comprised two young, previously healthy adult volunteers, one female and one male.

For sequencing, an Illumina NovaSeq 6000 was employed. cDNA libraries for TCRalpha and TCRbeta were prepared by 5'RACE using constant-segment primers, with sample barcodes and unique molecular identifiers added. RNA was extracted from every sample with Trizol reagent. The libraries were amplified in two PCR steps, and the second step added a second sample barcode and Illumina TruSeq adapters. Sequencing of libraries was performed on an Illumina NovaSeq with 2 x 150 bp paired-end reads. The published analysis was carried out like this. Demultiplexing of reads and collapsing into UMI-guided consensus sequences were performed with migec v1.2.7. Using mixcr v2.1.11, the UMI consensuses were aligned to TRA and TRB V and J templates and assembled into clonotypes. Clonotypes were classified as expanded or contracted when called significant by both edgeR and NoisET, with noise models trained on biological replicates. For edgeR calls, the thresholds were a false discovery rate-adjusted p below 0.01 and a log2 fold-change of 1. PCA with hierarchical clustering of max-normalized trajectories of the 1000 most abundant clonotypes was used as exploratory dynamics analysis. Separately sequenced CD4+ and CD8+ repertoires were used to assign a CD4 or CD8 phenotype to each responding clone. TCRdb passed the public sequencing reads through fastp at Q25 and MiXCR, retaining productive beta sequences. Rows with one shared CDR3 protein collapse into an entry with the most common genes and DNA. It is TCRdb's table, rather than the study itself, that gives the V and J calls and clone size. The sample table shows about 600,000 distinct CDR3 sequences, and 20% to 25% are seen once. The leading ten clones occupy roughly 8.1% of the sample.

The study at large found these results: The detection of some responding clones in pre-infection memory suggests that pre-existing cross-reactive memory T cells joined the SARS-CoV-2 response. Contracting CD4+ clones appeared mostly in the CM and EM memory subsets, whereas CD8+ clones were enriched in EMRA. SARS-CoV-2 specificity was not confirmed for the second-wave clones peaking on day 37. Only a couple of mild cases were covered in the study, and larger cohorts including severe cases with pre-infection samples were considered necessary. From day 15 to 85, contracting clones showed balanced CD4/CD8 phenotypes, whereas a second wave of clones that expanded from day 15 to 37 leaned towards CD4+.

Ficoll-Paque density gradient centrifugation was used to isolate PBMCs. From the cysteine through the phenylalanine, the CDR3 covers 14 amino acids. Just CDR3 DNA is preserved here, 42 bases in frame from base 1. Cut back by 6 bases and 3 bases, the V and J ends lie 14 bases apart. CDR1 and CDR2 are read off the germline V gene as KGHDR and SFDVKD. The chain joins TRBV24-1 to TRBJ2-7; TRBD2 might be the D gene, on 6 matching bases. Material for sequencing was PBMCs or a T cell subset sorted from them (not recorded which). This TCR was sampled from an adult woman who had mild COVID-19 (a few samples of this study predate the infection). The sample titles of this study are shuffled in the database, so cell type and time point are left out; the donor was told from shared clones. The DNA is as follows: TGTGCCACCAGTAGTAGGGACTCCGACTACGAGCAGTACTTC. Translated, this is CATSSRDSDYEQYF.